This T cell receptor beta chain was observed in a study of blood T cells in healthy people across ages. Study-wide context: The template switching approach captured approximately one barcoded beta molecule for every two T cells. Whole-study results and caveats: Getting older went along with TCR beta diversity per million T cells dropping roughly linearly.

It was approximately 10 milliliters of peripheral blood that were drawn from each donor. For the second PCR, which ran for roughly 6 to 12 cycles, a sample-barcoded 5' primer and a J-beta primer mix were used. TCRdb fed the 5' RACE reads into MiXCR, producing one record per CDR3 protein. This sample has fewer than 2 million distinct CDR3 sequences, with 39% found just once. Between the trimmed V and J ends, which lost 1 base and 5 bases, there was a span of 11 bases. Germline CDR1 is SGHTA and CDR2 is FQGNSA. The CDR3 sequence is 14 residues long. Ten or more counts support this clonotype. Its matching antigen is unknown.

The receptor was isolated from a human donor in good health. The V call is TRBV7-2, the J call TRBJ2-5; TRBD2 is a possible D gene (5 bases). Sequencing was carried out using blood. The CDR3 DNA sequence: TGTGCCAGCAGCTTAGACCGGGGTCGGGAGACCCAGTACTTC. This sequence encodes CASSLDRGRETQYF.